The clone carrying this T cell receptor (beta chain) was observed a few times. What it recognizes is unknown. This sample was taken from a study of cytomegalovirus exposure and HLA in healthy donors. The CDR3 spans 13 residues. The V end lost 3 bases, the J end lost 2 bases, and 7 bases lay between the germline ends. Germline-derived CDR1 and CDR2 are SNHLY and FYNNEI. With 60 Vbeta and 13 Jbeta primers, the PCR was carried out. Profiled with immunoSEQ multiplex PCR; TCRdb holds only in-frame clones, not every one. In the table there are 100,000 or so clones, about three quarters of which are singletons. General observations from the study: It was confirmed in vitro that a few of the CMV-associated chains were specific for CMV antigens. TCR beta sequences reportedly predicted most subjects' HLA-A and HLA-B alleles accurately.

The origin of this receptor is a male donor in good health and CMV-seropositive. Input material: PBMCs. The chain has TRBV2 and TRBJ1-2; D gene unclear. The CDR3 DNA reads TGTGCCAGCAGTGACAGGTGGAACTATGGCTACACCTTC. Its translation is CASSDRWNYGYTF.